This T cell receptor beta chain comes out of a study of OX40 agonist ivuxolimab in advanced cancers. Regarding the study in general: The costimulatory receptor OX40 (CD134) was targeted by ivuxolimab, a fully human IgG2 agonistic monoclonal antibody. Among the roughly 50 dose-escalation patients, some 20 had hepatocellular carcinoma, around 15 melanoma, 9 renal cell carcinoma and 9 head and neck cancer. Partial responses occurred in three dose-escalation patients: two with cutaneous melanoma and one with hepatocellular carcinoma. The paper describes the monotherapy dose-escalation part (N ≈ 50 patients) of the phase I trial of ivuxolimab. In the dose-escalation cohort, 70% to 90% of patients were male, and the mean age was 60 years with a range of roughly 20 to 85. Intravenous ivuxolimab was administered to patients every 2 weeks at six dose levels: 0.01, 0.1, 0.3, 1.5, 3 and 10 mg/kg. Patients were allowed to have had prior anti-PD-1, anti-PD-L1 or anti-CTLA-4 therapy, and roughly 40% of the dose-escalation patients had previously received checkpoint inhibitors. The purpose of peripheral TCRbeta sequencing was to test whether ivuxolimab changed TCR sequence diversity and led to clonal T-cell expansion.

Measured from the cysteine to the phenylalanine, the CDR3 is 14 residues long. The only DNA kept is the CDR3, 42 bases in frame from the first base. CDR1 and CDR2 (MGHRA, YSYEKL) derive from the germline V gene. Here V drops 8 bases and J drops 4 bases, and the junction holds 9 bases not matched to any gene. Genomic DNA was extracted from sorted cells for sequencing of the TCRbeta CDR3 region. The immunoSEQ Assay was used for sequencing of TCRbeta CDR3 regions. Entries here come from immuneACCESS through TCRdb and include only in-frame sequences with V and J called. Some clones fail to appear in such tables; in the studies checked, an unresolved V gene covers under half of the shortfall, and the cause of the remainder is unknown. In this sample the table shows just under 65,000 clones, more than 80% of which occur a single time. The ten largest clones add up to roughly 10% of the sample. The trial excluded patients who had a history of autoimmune disease or were on systemic immunosuppression. Peripheral blood for TCR sequencing was collected from all dose cohorts at baseline, on cycle 4 day 1, and on cycle 7 day 1. Samples were obtained from an open-label, multicenter, first-in-human phase I dose-escalation trial of ivuxolimab. Adults with locally advanced or metastatic melanoma, renal cell carcinoma, hepatocellular carcinoma or head and neck squamous cell carcinoma were enrolled in the trial. Before TCR sequencing, CD4+ and CD8+ T cells were separately sorted from peripheral blood.

The full study reports these points: Clonal expansion of both CD4+ and CD8+ blood T cells was observed from baseline to week 6 at doses 0.1 to 3.0 mg/kg. On average, CD8+ T cells showed more expanded clones than CD4+ T cells after ivuxolimab. Which antigens the clonally expanded peripheral T cells were specific for was not determined. In the 0.1-3.0 mg/kg groups, partial responders had among the lowest normalized peripheral clonal expansion, particularly in CD8+ T cells. Low levels of normalized T-cell clonal expansion were also seen in some patients who did not respond.

Turning to this clone: Which antigen it targets is not known. It has no much larger one-base neighbor in the sample; base qualities were not kept.

This receptor was taken from an adult with an advanced solid tumor such as melanoma, head and neck, liver or kidney cancer. The sequencing here drew on CD4+ or CD8+ T cells sorted from blood, taken in a trial of the OX40 agonist ivuxolimab. The chain uses TRBV4-1 and TRBJ1-1, with 8 bases in between that match TRBD1. The CDR3 region: CASQLQGAGTEAFF. The sequence in DNA is TGCGCCAGCCAACTCCAGGGGGCTGGCACTGAAGCTTTCTTT.